This entry describes one TCR beta chain. The record originates from a study of blood T cell repertoires in COVID-19. Study context: Some COVID-19 samples were acute and others convalescent; all came from the United States, Italy and Spain.

In germline, CDR1 is KGHSH, CDR2 LQKENI. The CDR3 is made up of 16 amino acids. V was trimmed by 1 base and J by 0 bases, leaving 12 bases between them. The assay was immunoSEQ multiplex PCR, and TCRdb's table has in-frame clones only and misses some. The profile shows almost 350,000 clones, around nine tenths of them singletons. This clonotype was obtained from a woman in her thirties who had been exposed to COVID-19. The sequenced material came from PBMCs or T cells enriched from blood (not recorded which). This chain joins TRBV18 and TRBJ2-5; D is unclear. The CDR3 sequence is CASSPLGGTYQETQYF. The CDR3 DNA reads TGTGCCAGCTCACCACTCGGCGGTACGTACCAAGAGACCCAGTACTTC.